This T cell receptor beta chain was captured by sequencing in a study of shared clonotypes between healthy human individuals. Naive CD8 cells comprised CD45RO-negative, CCR7-positively selected cells, excluding terminally differentiated effector memory CD45RA+ cells. The CDR3 is 12 amino acids. Trimming cost V 6 bases and J 6 bases; bases outside gene matches: 3. The germline CDR1 and CDR2 sequences are SNHLY and FYNNEI. Produced via immunoSEQ multiplex PCR; TCRdb's table is partial and in-frame only. Here the sample spans about 590,000 clones, around 95% being singletons. Sequencing was done on a sample of naive CD8+ T cells sorted from blood. The rearrangement joins TRBV2 to TRBJ2-7, with 9 bases aligning to TRBD1. This receptor was identified in a woman aged 25 to 45 in good health. The DNA for the CDR3 is TGTGCCAGCAGGGGACAGGGAGGCGAGCAGTACTTC. It is translated as CASRGQGGEQYF.